This T cell receptor beta chain was observed in a study of cytomegalovirus exposure and HLA in healthy donors. Study information: The use of the same platform for the approximately 110 validation repertoires and the 666 first-cohort repertoires was reported by a later analysis. Regarding the study as a whole: Usually a TCR sequence was rare, but some public TCRs were found in many donors.

Germline values: CDR1 MNHNS, CDR2 SASEGT. With 2 bases clipped from V and 6 bases from J, the junction kept 3 bases outside the gene matches. The CDR3 length is 15 residues. To note about this clone: Its antigen is currently unknown.

Data came from immunoSEQ multiplex PCR; TCRdb stores just in-frame clones and leaves some out. The sample contains under 200,000 clones, over 85% of which appear only once. The specimen was PBMCs. The chain couples TRBV6-1 to TRBJ1-4; 10 positions agree with TRBD1. The TCR sequence derives from a woman aged 18-30 years in good health and CMV-seropositive. For the CDR3, the DNA is TGTGCCAGCAGTGAACCGGGACAGGGGTATGAAAAACTGTTTTTT. Amino acids: CASSEPGQGYEKLFF.